This TCR beta chain was captured in a study of beta chain features in type 1 diabetes. Study-level information: When patients were set against healthy donors, age, gender and cell yields were similar. General study results and limits: There was a moderate but significant shortening of TCRB CDR3s in all four CD4+ subsets of Type 1 diabetes patients.

Staining for CD45RO/CCR7/CD25/CD127/CD95/CD27 allowed sorting of CD4+ naive, central memory, regulatory and stem cell-like memory cells. Once sorted, every population was more than 98% pure. Of the isolated RNA, all was reverse transcribed, and so the sequenced material was expressed TCRB transcripts. Clones were read by immunoSEQ multiplex PCR, and TCRdb kept only the in-frame ones, dropping some. The data show nearly 350,000 clones, under 8.5% seen once. This clone was recorded a few times. The target antigen is unknown. The source is a woman aged 18 to 35 in good health. The sample comprised central memory CD4+ T cells from blood.

CDR3 in DNA: TGTGCCAGCAGTTACTCGGACAGGGTTAGCACTGAAGCTTTCTTT. This encodes CASSYSDRVSTEAFF. The chain joins TRBV6-5 to TRBJ1-1, with TRBD1 matching 8 bases. The V segment lost 0 bases and the J segment 4 bases; nucleotides outside the gene matches: 4. The CDR3 length is 15 residues. From germline, CDR1 is MNHEY and CDR2 SVGAGI.